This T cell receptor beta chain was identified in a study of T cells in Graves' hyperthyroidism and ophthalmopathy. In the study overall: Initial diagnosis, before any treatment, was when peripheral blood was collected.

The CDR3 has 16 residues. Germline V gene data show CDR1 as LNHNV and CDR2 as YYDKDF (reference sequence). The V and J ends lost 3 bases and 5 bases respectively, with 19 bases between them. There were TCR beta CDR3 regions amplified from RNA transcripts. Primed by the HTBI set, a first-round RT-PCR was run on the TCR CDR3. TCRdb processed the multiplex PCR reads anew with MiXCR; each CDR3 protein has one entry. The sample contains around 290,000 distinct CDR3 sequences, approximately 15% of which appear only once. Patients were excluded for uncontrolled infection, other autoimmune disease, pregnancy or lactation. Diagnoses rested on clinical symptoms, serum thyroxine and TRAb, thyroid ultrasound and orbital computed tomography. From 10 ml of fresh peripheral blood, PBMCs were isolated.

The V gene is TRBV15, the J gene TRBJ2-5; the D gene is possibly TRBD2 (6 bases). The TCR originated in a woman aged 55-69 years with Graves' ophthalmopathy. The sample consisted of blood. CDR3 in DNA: TGTGCCACCAGCAGCGGGGGAGTGCAGGGTGAGGAGACCCAGTACTTC. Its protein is CATSSGGVQGEETQYF.